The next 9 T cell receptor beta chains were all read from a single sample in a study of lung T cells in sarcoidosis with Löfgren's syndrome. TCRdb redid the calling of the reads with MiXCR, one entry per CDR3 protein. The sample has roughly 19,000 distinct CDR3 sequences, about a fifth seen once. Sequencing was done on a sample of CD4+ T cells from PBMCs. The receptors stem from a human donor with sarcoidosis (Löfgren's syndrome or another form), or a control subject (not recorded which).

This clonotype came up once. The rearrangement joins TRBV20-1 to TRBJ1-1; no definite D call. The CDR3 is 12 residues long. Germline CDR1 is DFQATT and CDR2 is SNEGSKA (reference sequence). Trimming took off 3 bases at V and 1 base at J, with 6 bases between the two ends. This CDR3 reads CSARAGNTEAFF. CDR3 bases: TGCAGTGCTAGGGCAGGGAACACTGAAGCTTTCTTT.

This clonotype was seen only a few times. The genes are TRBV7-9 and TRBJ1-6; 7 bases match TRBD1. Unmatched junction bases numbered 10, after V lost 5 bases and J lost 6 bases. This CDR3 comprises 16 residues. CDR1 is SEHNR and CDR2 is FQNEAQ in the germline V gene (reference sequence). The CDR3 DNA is TGTGCCAGCAGCAGCAGTGGGACAGTTGGTAATTCACCCCTCCACTTT. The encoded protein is CASSSSGTVGNSPLHF.

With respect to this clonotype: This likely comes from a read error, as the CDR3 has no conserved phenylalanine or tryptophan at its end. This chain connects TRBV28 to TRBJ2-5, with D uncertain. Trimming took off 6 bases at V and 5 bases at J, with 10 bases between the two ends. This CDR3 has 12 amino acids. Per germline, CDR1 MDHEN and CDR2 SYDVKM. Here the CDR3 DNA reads TGTGCCAGCAGCTCTGTTCGTGAGACCCAGTACCCC. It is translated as CASSSVRETQYP.

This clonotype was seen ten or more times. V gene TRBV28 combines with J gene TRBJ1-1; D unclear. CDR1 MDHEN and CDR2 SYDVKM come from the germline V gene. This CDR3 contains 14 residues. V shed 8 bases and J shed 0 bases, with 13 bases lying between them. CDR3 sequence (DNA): TGTGCCAGCGCGGAGGACTACGTGAACACTGAAGCTTTCTTT. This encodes CASAEDYVNTEAFF. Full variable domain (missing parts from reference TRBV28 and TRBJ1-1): DVKVTQSSRYLVKRTGEKVFLECVQDMDHENMFWYRQDPGLGLRLIYFSYDVKMKEKGDIPEGYSVSREKKERFSLILESASTNQTSMYLCASAEDYVNTEAFFGQGTRLTVV.

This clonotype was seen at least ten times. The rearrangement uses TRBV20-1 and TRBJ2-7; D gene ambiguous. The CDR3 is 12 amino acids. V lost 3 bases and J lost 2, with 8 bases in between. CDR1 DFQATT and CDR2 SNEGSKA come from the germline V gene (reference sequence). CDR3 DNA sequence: TGCAGTGCTAGCGGCATCGCCTACGAGCAGTACTTC. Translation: CSASGIAYEQYF.

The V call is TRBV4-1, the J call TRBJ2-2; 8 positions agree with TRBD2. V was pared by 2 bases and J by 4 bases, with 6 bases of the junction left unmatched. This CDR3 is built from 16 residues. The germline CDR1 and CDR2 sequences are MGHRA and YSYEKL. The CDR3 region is CASSQTSGGITGELFF. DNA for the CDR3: TGCGCCAGCAGCCAAACTAGCGGTGGCATCACCGGGGAGCTGTTTTTT.

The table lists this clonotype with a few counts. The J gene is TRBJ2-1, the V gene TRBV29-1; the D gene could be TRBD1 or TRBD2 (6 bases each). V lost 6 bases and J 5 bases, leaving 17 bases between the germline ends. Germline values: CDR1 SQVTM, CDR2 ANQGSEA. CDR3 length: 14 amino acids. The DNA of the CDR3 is TGCAGCGTAGTTGGAGGGGGGAGACACAATGAGCAGTTCTTC. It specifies CSVVGGGRHNEQFF.

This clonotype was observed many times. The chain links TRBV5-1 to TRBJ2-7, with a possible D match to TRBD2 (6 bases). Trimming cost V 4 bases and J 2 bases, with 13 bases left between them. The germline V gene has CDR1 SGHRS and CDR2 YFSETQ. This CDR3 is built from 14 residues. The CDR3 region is CASSPGPGAYEQYF. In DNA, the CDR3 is TGCGCCAGCAGCCCAGGACCGGGAGCCTACGAGCAGTACTTC.

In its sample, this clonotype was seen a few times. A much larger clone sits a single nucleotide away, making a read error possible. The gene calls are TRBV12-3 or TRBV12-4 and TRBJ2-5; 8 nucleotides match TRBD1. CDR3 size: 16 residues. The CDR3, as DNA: TGTGCCGGCAGCTTTCACAGGGGGACGCGATCAGAGACCCAGTACTTC. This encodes CAGSFHRGTRSETQYF.